This TCR beta chain derives from a study of T-cell reconstitution after alpha-beta-depleted transplantation in children. At least ten counts were recorded for this clonotype. TCRbeta library construction was performed incorporating unique molecular identifiers. TCRdb reprocessed the PCR reads via MiXCR and lists one record per CDR3 protein. The sample yields hundreds of thousands of distinct CDR3 sequences, approximately 15% seen once. The CDR3 has 13 amino acids. Germline CDR1 is DFQATT and CDR2 is SNEGSKA (reference sequence). The V segment lost 4 bases and the J segment 7 bases; nucleotides outside the gene matches: 2.

This sequence joins TRBV20-1 and TRBJ2-1, with 12 bases fitting TRBD2. This receptor was identified in a human donor who donated a stem cell graft to a child with acute myeloid leukemia. Sequenced material: PBMCs from the stem cell graft donor, taken from the stem cell graft. The CDR3 region is CSATSGGANEQFF. The CDR3 region has the DNA TGCAGTGCTACTAGCGGGGGGGCAAATGAGCAGTTCTTC.